The clone carrying this TCR beta chain occurred a few times. The antigen is unknown. The data were obtained in a study of T cells in localized non-small cell lung cancer. Study conclusions and caveats: Because sequencing included only one region (of the tumor), heterogeneity remains possible. Median detection of top 100 tumor clones in adjacent lung was over 45 clones.

Produced via immunoSEQ multiplex PCR; TCRdb's table is partial and in-frame only. The sample shows around 3,500 clones, about 27% of them seen only once. Samples of adjacent lung lacking atypia were obtained no closer than 2 cm to the tumor margin. The TCR was taken from a woman aged 35 to 70 with stage I lung adenocarcinoma. The sample in question was normal lung tissue next to the tumor, obtained before any cancer treatment.

The CDR3 DNA reads TGTGCCAGCTCACCGACAGAGGCAGGCTACACCTTC. Its translation is CASSPTEAGYTF. J is TRBJ1-2 and V is TRBV18, with D perhaps TRBD1 (5 bases). The V gene's germline CDR1 is KGHSH and CDR2 LQKENI. CDR3 length: 12 residues. V dropped 3 bases and J dropped 8 bases, with 10 bases sitting between them.